Listed below are T cell receptor beta chains from one sample, sequenced in a study of cytomegalovirus exposure and HLA in healthy donors. Assay: immunoSEQ multiplex PCR; the TCRdb copy retains only in-frame clones and omits some. The sample yields about 130,000 clones, 76% seen once. Sequenced input: PBMCs. Receptors originate from a man over 45 in good health and CMV-seronegative. The CDR3 runs from the conserved cysteine through the conserved F or W. D genes are given only for firm matches. Rows may omit the clone size; those that give it use once, few, many or a size class.

d_gene,j_gene,abundance,v_gene,CDR3aa,CDR3nt
.,TRBJ1-3,few,TRBV19,CASSIAGSGNTIYF,TGTGCCAGTAGTATAGCGGGCTCTGGAAACACCATATATTTT
TRBD1,TRBJ2-1,.,TRBV11-2,CASSRGQDNEQFF,TGTGCCAGCAGCCGGGGACAGGACAATGAGCAGTTCTTC
.,TRBJ2-1,.,TRBV4-3,CASSLSPGYGEQFF,TGCGCCAGCAGCCTCTCCCCGGGGTATGGTGAGCAGTTCTTC
.,TRBJ1-1,few,TRBV6-5,CASSYRTAVEAFF,TGTGCCAGCAGTTACAGAACAGCAGTTGAAGCTTTCTTT
TRBD1,TRBJ1-2,once,TRBV6-6,CASSYSTGGQGYTF,TGTGCCAGCAGTTACTCGACAGGGGGTCAAGGCTACACCTTC
TRBD1,TRBJ1-5,few,TRBV29-1,CSVQGASLFEPQHF,TGCAGCGTACAGGGGGCGTCCTTGTTTGAACCCCAGCATTTT
.,TRBJ2-7,few,TRBV6-1,CASMDRGRGEQYF,TGTGCCAGCATGGACAGAGGACGAGGCGAGCAGTACTTC
TRBD1,TRBJ2-1,.,TRBV19,CASSIRDRHNEQFF,TGTGCCAGTAGTATCCGGGACAGACACAATGAGCAGTTCTTC
.,TRBJ1-5,.,TRBV6-5,CASSYAPGFQPQHF,TGTGCCAGCAGTTACGCCCCAGGGTTTCAGCCCCAGCATTTT
TRBD1,TRBJ1-1,.,TRBV5-1,CASSLDRENTEAFF,TGCGCCAGCAGCTTAGACAGGGAGAACACTGAAGCTTTCTTT
TRBD1,TRBJ1-1,.,TRBV5-1,CASSKGQGARTEAFF,TGCGCCAGCAGCAAGGGACAGGGGGCGCGAACTGAAGCTTTCTTT
.,TRBJ1-5,.,TRBV28,CASSVRPTAFNQPQHF,TGTGCCAGCAGTGTCAGACCCACAGCTTTCAATCAGCCCCAGCATTTT
.,TRBJ2-2,.,TRBV11-3,CASSKRAGELFF,TGTGCCAGCAGCAAGAGGGCCGGGGAGCTGTTTTTT
TRBD1,TRBJ2-5,.,TRBV13,CASSSVGQGWETQYF,TGTGCCAGCAGCTCCGTCGGACAGGGCTGGGAGACCCAGTACTTC
TRBD1,TRBJ2-1,.,TRBV18,CASSPDRGSYNEQFF,TGTGCCAGCTCACCAGACAGGGGGTCCTACAATGAGCAGTTCTTC
.,TRBJ1-1,.,TRBV27,CASSLSSGRFEAYTEAFF,TGTGCCAGCAGTTTATCGAGCGGACGTTTCGAAGCGTACACTGAAGCTTTCTTT
.,TRBJ1-2,.,TRBV28,CAITGDNYGYTF,TGTGCCATAACAGGAGATAACTATGGCTACACCTTC
.,TRBJ1-3,few,TRBV7-9,CASTPAGGSGNTIYF,TGTGCCAGCACCCCGGCCGGGGGCTCTGGAAACACCATATATTTT
.,TRBJ1-1,.,TRBV30,CAWKVDPGNTEAFF,TGTGCCTGGAAGGTCGATCCGGGGAACACTGAAGCTTTCTTT
.,TRBJ2-7,.,TRBV2,CASSTVRGGGGEQYF,TGTGCCAGCAGTACCGTCAGGGGTGGGGGGGGCGAGCAGTACTTC
TRBD1,TRBJ1-1,.,TRBV11-3,CASSQGTANTEAFF,TGTGCCAGCAGCCAAGGGACAGCTAACACTGAAGCTTTCTTT
.,TRBJ1-1,.,TRBV19,CASYLDSANTEAFF,TGTGCCTCCTACCTTGACAGCGCGAACACTGAAGCTTTCTTT
.,TRBJ1-3,.,TRBV6-5,CASGKMGNTIYF,TGTGCCAGCGGCAAGATGGGAAACACCATATATTTT
.,TRBJ2-1,.,TRBV6-1,CASSNQIPTVNTFF,TGTGCCAGCAGTAATCAAATCCCGACAGTGAATACGTTCTTC
.,TRBJ2-2,.,TRBV6-4,CASRTGTFTGELFF,TGTGCCAGCAGAACCGGGACATTCACCGGGGAGCTGTTTTTT
.,TRBJ1-1,.,TRBV10-3,CAISEPPGSGNTEAFF,TGTGCCATCAGTGAGCCCCCGGGGTCAGGGAACACTGAAGCTTTCTTT
TRBD1,TRBJ1-6,.,TRBV19,CASSIGSTGVSSPLHF,TGTGCCAGTAGTATAGGTTCGACAGGGGTCAGTTCACCCCTCCACTTT
.,TRBJ1-5,.,TRBV18,CASSKDRGFNQPQHF,TGTGCCAGCTCAAAGGACAGAGGATTCAATCAGCCCCAGCATTTT
.,TRBJ2-1,.,TRBV5-1,CASSFRGALNEQFF,TGCGCCAGCAGCTTCCGGGGGGCGCTGAATGAGCAGTTCTTC
TRBD2,TRBJ2-3,.,TRBV5-4,CASSNGGTSGAITDTQYF,TGTGCCAGCAGCAATGGTGGGACTAGCGGGGCCATCACAGATACGCAGTATTTT
.,TRBJ2-1,.,TRBV30,CAWSADSLNEQFF,TGTGCCTGGAGTGCAGACAGCCTCAATGAGCAGTTCTTC
TRBD2,TRBJ2-2,.,TRBV6-4,CASALAGATGELFF,TGTGCCAGCGCTCTAGCGGGGGCCACCGGGGAGCTGTTTTTT
.,TRBJ1-1,.,TRBV19,CASSIRDTEAFF,TGTGCCAGTAGTATCAGGGACACTGAAGCTTTCTTT
.,TRBJ1-4,.,TRBV7-2,CASSLSGATNEKLFF,TGTGCCAGCAGCTTATCCGGGGCAACTAATGAAAAACTGTTTTTT
TRBD1,TRBJ1-1,.,TRBV19,CASSIQGATEAFF,TGTGCCAGTAGTATTCAGGGGGCCACTGAAGCTTTCTTT
.,TRBJ1-2,.,TRBV6-5,CASSPSKAAGYTF,TGTGCCAGCAGTCCGAGTAAAGCCGCAGGCTACACCTTC
.,TRBJ1-2,.,TRBV7-7,CASRTARSGYTF,TGTGCCAGCCGGACAGCTAGGAGTGGCTACACCTTC
TRBD1,TRBJ1-2,.,TRBV9,CASSATGDHGYTF,TGTGCCAGCAGCGCTACAGGGGACCACGGCTACACCTTC
.,TRBJ1-2,.,TRBV12-5,CASGLVTGAAYGYTF,TGTGCTAGTGGTTTGGTAACTGGGGCCGCCTATGGCTACACCTTC
.,TRBJ1-2,.,TRBV19,CASSTGTTSGYTF,TGTGCCAGTAGTACAGGAACCACCTCTGGCTACACCTTC
TRBD2,TRBJ2-7,once,TRBV5-6,CASSLSSGGVDEQYF,TGTGCCAGCAGCTTATCTAGCGGGGGGGTCGACGAGCAGTACTTC
TRBD1,TRBJ1-2,.,TRBV4-2,CASSRETGDEWGYTF,TGTGCCAGCAGCCGAGAGACAGGGGACGAATGGGGCTACACCTTC
.,TRBJ2-5,.,TRBV5-4,CASSPRTFQETQYF,TGTGCCAGCAGCCCAAGGACATTCCAAGAGACCCAGTACTTC
.,TRBJ1-3,.,TRBV11-3,CASSLEGGSGNTIYF,TGTGCCAGCAGCTTAGAAGGAGGATCCGGAAACACCATATATTTT
TRBD2,TRBJ2-5,.,TRBV7-9,CASSPGGRAWETQYF,TGTGCCAGCAGCCCGGGAGGCAGGGCTTGGGAGACCCAGTACTTC
.,TRBJ1-1,.,TRBV5-1,CASSFDRDSEAFF,TGCGCCAGCAGCTTCGACCGGGATTCTGAAGCTTTCTTT
.,TRBJ1-2,once,TRBV2,CASSEARQLYGYTF,TGTGCCAGCAGTGAAGCGAGACAGTTATATGGCTACACCTTC
.,TRBJ1-2,.,TRBV6-5,CASSVGASYGYTF,TGTGCCAGCAGTGTGGGGGCGAGTTATGGCTACACCTTC
TRBD1,TRBJ1-5,.,TRBV19,CASSNYRGQNQPQHF,TGTGCCAGTAGTAATTACAGGGGGCAGAATCAGCCCCAGCATTTT
TRBD2,TRBJ2-2,.,TRBV5-4,CASSSSGGAGELFF,TGTGCCAGCAGCTCTAGCGGGGGCGCCGGGGAGCTGTTTTTT
TRBD1,TRBJ1-3,.,TRBV6-1,CASLRDRLNTIYF,TGTGCCAGCCTCCGGGACAGGCTAAACACCATATATTTT
.,TRBJ2-3,.,TRBV6-6,CASSYSPESTDTQYF,TGTGCCAGCAGTTATAGTCCGGAGAGCACAGATACGCAGTATTTT
.,TRBJ1-3,.,TRBV11-2,CASSLGEALSGNTIYF,TGTGCCAGCAGCTTAGGCGAGGCCCTCTCTGGAAACACCATATATTTT
.,TRBJ2-3,.,TRBV14,CASSHGGSFLTDTQYF,TGTGCCAGCAGCCACGGGGGTAGCTTTTTGACAGATACGCAGTATTTT
TRBD1,TRBJ2-1,once,TRBV11-2,CASSLRTSLPGGSYNEQFF,TGTGCCAGCAGCTTACGAACAAGCCTCCCAGGGGGCTCCTACAATGAGCAGTTCTTC